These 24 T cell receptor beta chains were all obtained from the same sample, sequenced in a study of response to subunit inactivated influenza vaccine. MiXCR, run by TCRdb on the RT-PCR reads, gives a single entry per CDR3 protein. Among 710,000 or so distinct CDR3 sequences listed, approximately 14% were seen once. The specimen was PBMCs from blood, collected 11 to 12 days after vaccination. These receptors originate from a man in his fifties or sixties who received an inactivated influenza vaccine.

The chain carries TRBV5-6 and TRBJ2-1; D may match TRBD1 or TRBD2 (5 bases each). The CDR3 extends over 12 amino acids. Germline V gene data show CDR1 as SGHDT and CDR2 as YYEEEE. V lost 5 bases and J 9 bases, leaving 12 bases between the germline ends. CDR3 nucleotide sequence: TGTGCCAGCAGTGGGACCGCTAGTGAGCAGTTCTTC. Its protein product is CASSGTASEQFF.

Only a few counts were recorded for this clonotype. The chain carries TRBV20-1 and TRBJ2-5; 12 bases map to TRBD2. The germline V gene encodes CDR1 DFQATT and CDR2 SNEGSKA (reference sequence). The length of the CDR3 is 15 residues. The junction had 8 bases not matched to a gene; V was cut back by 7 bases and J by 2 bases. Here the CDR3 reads CSEGGLAGGQETQYF. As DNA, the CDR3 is TGCAGTGAGGGAGGGCTAGCGGGAGGGCAAGAGACCCAGTACTTC.

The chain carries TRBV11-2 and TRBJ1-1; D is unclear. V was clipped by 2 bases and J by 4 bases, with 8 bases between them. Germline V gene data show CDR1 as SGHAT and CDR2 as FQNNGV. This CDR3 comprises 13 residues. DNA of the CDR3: TGTGCCAGCAGCTTAAGTATGGGCACTGAAGCTTTCTTT. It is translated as CASSLSMGTEAFF.

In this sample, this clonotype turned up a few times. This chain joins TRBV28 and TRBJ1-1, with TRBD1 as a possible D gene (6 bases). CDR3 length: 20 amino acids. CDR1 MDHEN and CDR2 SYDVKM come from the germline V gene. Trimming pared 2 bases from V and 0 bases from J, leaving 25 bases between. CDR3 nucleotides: TGTGCCAGCAGTTTACCATCTCTCCGGGACACCAGTTTTATGAACACTGAAGCTTTCTTT. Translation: CASSLPSLRDTSFMNTEAFF. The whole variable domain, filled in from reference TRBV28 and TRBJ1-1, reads DVKVTQSSRYLVKRTGEKVFLECVQDMDHENMFWYRQDPGLGLRLIYFSYDVKMKEKGDIPEGYSVSREKKERFSLILESASTNQTSMYLCASSLPSLRDTSFMNTEAFFGQGTRLTVV.

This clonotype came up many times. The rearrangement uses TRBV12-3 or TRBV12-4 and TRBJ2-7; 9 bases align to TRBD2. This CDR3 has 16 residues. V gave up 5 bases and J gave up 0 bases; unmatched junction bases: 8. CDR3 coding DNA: TGTGCCAGCAGTCTCAGACCTAGCGGGGCCTCCTACGAGCAGTACTTC. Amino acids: CASSLRPSGASYEQYF.

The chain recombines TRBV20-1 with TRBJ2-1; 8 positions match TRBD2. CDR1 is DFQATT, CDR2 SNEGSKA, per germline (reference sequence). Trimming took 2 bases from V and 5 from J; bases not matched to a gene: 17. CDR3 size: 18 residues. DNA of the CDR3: TGCAGTGCTAGACCCCTTCCCGCACCAGCGGGGGACCACAATGAGCAGTTCTTC. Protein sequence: CSARPLPAPAGDHNEQFF.

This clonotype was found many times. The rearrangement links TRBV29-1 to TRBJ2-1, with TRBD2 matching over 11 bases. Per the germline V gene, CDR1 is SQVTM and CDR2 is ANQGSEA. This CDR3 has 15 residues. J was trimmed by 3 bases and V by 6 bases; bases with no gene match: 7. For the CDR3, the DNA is TGCAGCGTAGACCTTACTAGCGGGGGCTACAATGAGCAGTTCTTC. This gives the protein CSVDLTSGGYNEQFF.

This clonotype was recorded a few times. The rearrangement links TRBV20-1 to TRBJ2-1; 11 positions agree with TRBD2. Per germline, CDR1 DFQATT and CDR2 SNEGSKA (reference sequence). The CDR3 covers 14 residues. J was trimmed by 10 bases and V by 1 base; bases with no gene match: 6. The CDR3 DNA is TGCAGTGCTAGAGGTCTAGCGGGGGGTTTCGAGCAGTTCTTC. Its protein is CSARGLAGGFEQFF.

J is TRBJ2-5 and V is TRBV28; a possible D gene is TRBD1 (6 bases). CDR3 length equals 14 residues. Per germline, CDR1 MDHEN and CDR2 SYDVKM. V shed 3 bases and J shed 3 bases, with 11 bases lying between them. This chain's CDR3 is CASSFWGREETQYF. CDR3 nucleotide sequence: TGTGCCAGCAGTTTTTGGGGGCGCGAAGAGACCCAGTACTTC.

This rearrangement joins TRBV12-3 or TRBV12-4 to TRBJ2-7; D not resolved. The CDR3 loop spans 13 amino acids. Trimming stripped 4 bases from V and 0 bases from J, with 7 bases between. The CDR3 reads CASSWQLSYEQYF. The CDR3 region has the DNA TGTGCCAGCAGTTGGCAACTCTCCTACGAGCAGTACTTC.

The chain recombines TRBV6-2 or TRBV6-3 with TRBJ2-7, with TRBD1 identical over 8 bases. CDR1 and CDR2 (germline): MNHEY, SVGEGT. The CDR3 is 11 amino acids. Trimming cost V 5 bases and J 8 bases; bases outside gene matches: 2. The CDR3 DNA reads TGTGCCAGCAGTGCAGGGGGCAAGCAGTACTTC. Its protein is CASSAGGKQYF.

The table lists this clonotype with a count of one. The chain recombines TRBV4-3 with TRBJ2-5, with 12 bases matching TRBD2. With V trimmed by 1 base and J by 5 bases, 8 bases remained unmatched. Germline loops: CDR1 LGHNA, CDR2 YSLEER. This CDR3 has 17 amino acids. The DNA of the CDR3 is TGCGCCAGCAGCCAAGCCCCGGCAACTAGCGGGAGGGAGACCCAGTACTTC. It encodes CASSQAPATSGRETQYF.

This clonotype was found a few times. The CDR3 region is CASSLVGSGEQYF. CDR3 coding DNA: TGTGCCAGCAGTTTAGTTGGGTCGGGGGAGCAGTACTTC. This chain links TRBV27 with TRBJ2-7; D might be TRBD2 (5 bases). Germline loops: CDR1 MNHEY, CDR2 SMNVEV (reference sequence). The CDR3 has 13 amino acids. Trimming removed 2 bases at V and 7 bases at J, with 12 bases between.

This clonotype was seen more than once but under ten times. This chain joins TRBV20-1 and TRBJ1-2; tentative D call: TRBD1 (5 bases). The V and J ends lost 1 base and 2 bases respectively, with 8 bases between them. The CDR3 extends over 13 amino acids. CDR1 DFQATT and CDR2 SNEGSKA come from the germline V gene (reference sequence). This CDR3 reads CSARGDRNYGYTF. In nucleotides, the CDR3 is TGCAGTGCTAGAGGTGACAGAAACTATGGCTACACCTTC.

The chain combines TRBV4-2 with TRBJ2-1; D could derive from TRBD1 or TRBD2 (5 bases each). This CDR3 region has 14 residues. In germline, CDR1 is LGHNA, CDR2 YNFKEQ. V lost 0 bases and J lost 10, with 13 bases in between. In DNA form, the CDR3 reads TGTGCCAGCAGCCAAGAGGGCCAGGGCGGGGAGCAGTTCTTC. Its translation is CASSQEGQGGEQFF.

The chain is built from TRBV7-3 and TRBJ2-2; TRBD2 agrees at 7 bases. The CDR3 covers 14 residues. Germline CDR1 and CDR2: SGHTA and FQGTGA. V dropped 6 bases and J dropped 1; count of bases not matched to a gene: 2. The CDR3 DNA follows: TGTGCCAGCAGGGGGGGGTTGAACACCGGGGAGCTGTTTTTT. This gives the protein CASRGGLNTGELFF.

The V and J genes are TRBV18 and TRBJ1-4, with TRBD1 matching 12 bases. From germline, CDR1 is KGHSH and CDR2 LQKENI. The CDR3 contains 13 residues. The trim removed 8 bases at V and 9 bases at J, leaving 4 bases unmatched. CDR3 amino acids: CASVRDRGQKLFF. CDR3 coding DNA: TGTGCCAGCGTCCGGGACAGGGGGCAAAAACTGTTTTTT. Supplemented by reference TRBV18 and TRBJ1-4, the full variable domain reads NAGVMQNPRHLVRRRGQEARLRCSPMKGHSHVYWYRQLPEEGLKFMVYLQKENIIDESGMPKERFSAEFPKEGPSILRIQQVVRGDSAAYFCASVRDRGQKLFFGSGTQLSVL.

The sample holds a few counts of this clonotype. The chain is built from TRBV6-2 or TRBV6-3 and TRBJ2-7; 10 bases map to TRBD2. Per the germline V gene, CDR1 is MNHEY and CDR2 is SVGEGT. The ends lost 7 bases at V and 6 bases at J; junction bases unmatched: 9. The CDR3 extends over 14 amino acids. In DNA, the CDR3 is TGTGCCAGCATCAAAGCGGGAGGGGGCTCCGAGCAGTACTTC. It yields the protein CASIKAGGGSEQYF.

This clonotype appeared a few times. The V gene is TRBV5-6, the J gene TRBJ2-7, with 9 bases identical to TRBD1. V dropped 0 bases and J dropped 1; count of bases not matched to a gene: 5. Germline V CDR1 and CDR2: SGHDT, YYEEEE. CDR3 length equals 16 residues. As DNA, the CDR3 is TGTGCCAGCAGCTTGGGACAGGGGGTCGGATCCTACGAGCAGTACTTC. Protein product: CASSLGQGVGSYEQYF.

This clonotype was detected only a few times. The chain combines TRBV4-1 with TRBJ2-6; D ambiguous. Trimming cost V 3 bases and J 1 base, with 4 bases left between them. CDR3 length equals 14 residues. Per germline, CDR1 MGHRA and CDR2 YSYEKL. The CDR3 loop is CASSHNSGANVLTF. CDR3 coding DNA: TGCGCCAGCAGCCACAATTCTGGGGCCAACGTCCTGACTTTC.

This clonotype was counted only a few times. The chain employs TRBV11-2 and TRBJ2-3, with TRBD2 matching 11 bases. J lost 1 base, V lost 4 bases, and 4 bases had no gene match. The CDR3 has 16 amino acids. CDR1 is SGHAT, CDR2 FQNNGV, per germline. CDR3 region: CASSSRTSGRTDTQYF. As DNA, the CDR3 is TGTGCCAGCAGCTCCAGGACTAGCGGGCGCACAGATACGCAGTATTTT.

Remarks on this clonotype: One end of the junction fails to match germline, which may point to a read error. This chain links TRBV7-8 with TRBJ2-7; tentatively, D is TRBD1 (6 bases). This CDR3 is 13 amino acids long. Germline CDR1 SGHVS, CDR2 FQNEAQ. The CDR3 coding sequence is TGTGCCATCAGCTGGGGACACCTCTACGAGCAGTACTTC. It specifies CAISWGHLYEQYF.

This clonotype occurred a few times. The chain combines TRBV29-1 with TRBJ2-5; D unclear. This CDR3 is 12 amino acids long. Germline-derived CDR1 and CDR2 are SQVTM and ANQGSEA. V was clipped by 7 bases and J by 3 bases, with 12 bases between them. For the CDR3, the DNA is TGCAGCGCACGCAGCCCCGAAGAGACCCAGTACTTC. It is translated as CSARSPEETQYF.

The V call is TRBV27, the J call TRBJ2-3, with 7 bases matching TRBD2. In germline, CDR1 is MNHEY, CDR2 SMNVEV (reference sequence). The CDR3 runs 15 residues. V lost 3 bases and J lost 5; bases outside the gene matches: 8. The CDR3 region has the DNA TGTGCCAGCAGTTTTAGCATGGGAGGGGAAGATACGCAGTATTTT. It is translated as CASSFSMGGEDTQYF.